This is a list of T cell receptor beta chains from one sample in a study of shared clonotypes between healthy human individuals. Produced via immunoSEQ multiplex PCR; TCRdb's table is partial and in-frame only. The data hold over a million clones, with around three quarters observed a single time. The material sequenced was memory CD4+ T cells from PBMCs. Receptors were obtained from a man in his late teens or twenties in good health. Some clones in this sample may be carry-over from other donors' samples. CDR3s include the opening cysteine and the closing phenylalanine or tryptophan. The order of the fields is D gene, J gene, clone size, V gene, CDR3 DNA, CDR3 protein. D genes are given only for firm matches. Where a row states a size, it is once, few, many or the class of an expanded clone; other rows omit it.

NA TRBJ1-1 NA TRBV7-3 TGTGCCAGCAGCTTAGGGGGGCGTCAGGGAGCTTTCTTT CASSLGGRQGAFF
NA TRBJ2-5 NA TRBV6-1 TGTGCCAGCAGCGATATCAGGACAGCTCAAGAGACCCAGTACTTC CASSDIRTAQETQYF
NA TRBJ2-3 NA TRBV7-9 TGTGCCAGCAGCTTAGTGTCTGATACGCAGTATTTT CASSLVSDTQYF
TRBD2 TRBJ2-7 NA TRBV10-1 TGCGCCAGCAGGCCGGGACTAGCGGGAGAAGGCTACGAGCAGTACTTC CASRPGLAGEGYEQYF
TRBD1 TRBJ1-5 NA TRBV19 TGTGCCAGTAAAGGGGACAGGACCTCCCGTCAGCCCCAGCATTTT CASKGDRTSRQPQHF
TRBD2 TRBJ2-3 NA TRBV5-1 TGCGCCAGCACCCGAAGACTAGCGGGAGGCCGGGAGACAGATACGCAGTATTTT CASTRRLAGGRETDTQYF
NA TRBJ1-4 few TRBV11-3 TGTGCCAGCAGCCAAGGGGTTTCGGACAATGAAAAACTGTTTTTT CASSQGVSDNEKLFF
NA TRBJ2-3 few TRBV7-6 TGTGCCAGCAGCTTAGAACTACCAGATACGCAGTATTTT CASSLELPDTQYF
TRBD2 TRBJ2-2 NA TRBV7-3 TGTGCCAGCAGCTTTGCGGGAGGAAGGAACACCGGGGAGCTGTTTTTT CASSFAGGRNTGELFF
TRBD1 TRBJ1-2 NA TRBV28 TGTGCCAGCAAGGGGGCTGGACAGGACTATGGCTACACCTTC CASKGAGQDYGYTF
TRBD1 TRBJ2-5 NA TRBV6-5 TGTGCCAGCGCGAGACAGGGTAGGGAGACCCAGTACTTC CASARQGRETQYF
TRBD2 TRBJ2-1 NA TRBV23-1 TGCGCCAGCAGTTCCCGGACTAGTTTCGAGCAGTTCTTC CASSSRTSFEQFF
NA TRBJ2-1 NA TRBV5-1 TGCGCCAGCAGCTTAGGAAGAGGTAACAATGAGCAGTTCTTC CASSLGRGNNEQFF
NA TRBJ1-2 NA TRBV5-1 TGCGCCAGCAGCTTATCGATGGGGGACCGGTGGGCCTATGGCTACACCTTC CASSLSMGDRWAYGYTF
NA TRBJ1-2 NA TRBV5-1 TGCGCCAGCAGCTTGGGGTCCTATGGCTACACCTTC CASSLGSYGYTF
TRBD2 TRBJ2-5 once TRBV28 TGTGCCAGCAGTCTAGCGGGAGGGCAGGGCCAAGAGACCCAGTACTTC CASSLAGGQGQETQYF
NA TRBJ2-6 NA TRBV7-2 TGTGCCAGCAGCTTTGGGGGAACCTCTGGGGCCAACGTCCTGACTTTC CASSFGGTSGANVLTF
TRBD2 TRBJ2-3 once TRBV7-2 TGTGCCAGCAGCTCGCAACACGCGGGAGTGGGGCCAGATACGCAGTATTTT CASSSQHAGVGPDTQYF
TRBD1 TRBJ1-5 NA TRBV19 TGTGCCAGTAAGGACAGGGACAATCAGCCCCAGCATTTT CASKDRDNQPQHF
TRBD1 TRBJ2-5 few TRBV18 TGTGCCAGCTCACCGCTGGACAGGGTGATCCAAGAGACCCAGTACTTC CASSPLDRVIQETQYF
TRBD2 TRBJ2-7 NA TRBV30 TGTGCCTGGAGTTTGCCAGCCACATCTACTAGCGGGAGACGCTACGAGCAGTACTTC CAWSLPATSTSGRRYEQYF
NA TRBJ1-1 NA TRBV29-1 TGCAGCGGGACAGAATTCATGAACACTGAAGCTTTCTTT CSGTEFMNTEAFF
NA TRBJ2-5 NA TRBV7-9 TGTGCCAGCAGCCCGAGGGGACACCAGATCGACTTC CASSPRGHQIDF
NA TRBJ1-1 NA TRBV2 TGTGCCAGTGTGACTATCGGGGGTGGCACTGAAGCTTTCTTT CASVTIGGGTEAFF
TRBD1 TRBJ2-3 NA TRBV6-1 TGTGCCAGCAGGCCCGGACAGGGGGCGGCAGATACGCAGTATTTT CASRPGQGAADTQYF